This is a list of T cell receptor beta chains from one sample in a study of human T cells and chemical hapten exposure. TCRdb passed the RACE reads through MiXCR, listing each CDR3 protein once. The repertoire holds some 57,000 distinct CDR3 sequences, with about 9.9% as singletons. The sequencing used whole blood, collected in connection with sensitization to the hapten diphenylcyclopropenone (DPC). Receptors were obtained from a woman aged 45 to 65 with alopecia areata. Some clones in this sample may be carry-over from other donors' samples. Both conserved end residues are trimmed from each CDR3. A D gene is named only where the DNA matches it firmly.

d_gene | v_gene | CDR3aa
. | TRBV20-1 | SASRAVQETQY
. | TRBV3-1 | ASSQDLVRQLF
TRBD2 | TRBV5-1 | ASSSGTSAGDTQY
. | TRBV7-9 | ASSLEGDQPQH
TRBD1 | TRBV18 | ASSPGSDRAYEQY
. | TRBV6-2/TRBV6-3 | ASSSNEGESWRTANTEAF
. | TRBV28 | ASSLGVTAGSKETQY
. | TRBV3-1 | ASSHNSPLH
. | TRBV20-1 | SATSGLAKNIQY
. | TRBV11-2 | ASSVGPGEQF
. | TRBV29-1 | SVEVGDSNQPQH
TRBD2 | TRBV7-6 | ASSLESSGGSGELF
TRBD1 | TRBV6-6 | ASSYRGRDEQY
. | TRBV20-1 | SARDRVDSNSPLH
. | TRBV20-1 | SAPRGGGGYT
. | TRBV7-9 | ASSPSPAGLKAF
. | TRBV3-1 | ASEMSTIRTGELF